The rows below give T cell receptor beta chains drawn from one sample of a study of blood T cell repertoires in COVID-19. TCRdb's copy holds only in-frame clones and misses some; the assay was immunoSEQ multiplex PCR. The table records under 300,000 clones, approximately 90% of them present only once. The sample comprised peripheral blood. These receptor sequences come from a man in his 60s who had recovered from COVID-19. Both conserved end residues are part of each CDR3. The order of the fields is D gene, V gene, J gene, clone size, CDR3 DNA, CDR3 protein. The D gene is left open where the match is weak. The listing skips clone size in some rows; elsewhere it reads once, few, many or a size class.

>-|TRBV11-2|TRBJ2-6|once
TGTGCCAGCAGCTTAGATTCAGGATCCTCTGGGGCCAACGTCCTGACTTTC
CASSLDSGSSGANVLTF
>TRBD1|TRBV2|TRBJ2-7|-
TGTGCCAGCTGCACGGGACAGTCTCTCGAGCAGTACTTC
CASCTGQSLEQYF
>-|TRBV28|TRBJ2-2|once
TGTGCCAGCAGTTTTGGGCACCTGAACACCGGGGAGCTGTTTTTT
CASSFGHLNTGELFF
>-|TRBV25-1|TRBJ2-1|-
TGTGCCAGCAGTGTGGGGGGATTAACTCGCTTGGGGAATGAGCAGTTCTTC
CASSVGGLTRLGNEQFF
>TRBD1|TRBV12-5|TRBJ1-3|-
TGTGCTAGTGGTTTCACAGGGGGCCCTGCTGGAAACACCATATATTTT
CASGFTGGPAGNTIYF
>TRBD2|TRBV6-2/TRBV6-3|TRBJ2-1|-
TGTGCCAGCAGCCCCGGGGGGGGGTACTACAATGAGCAGTTCTTC
CASSPGGGYYNEQFF
>-|TRBV19|TRBJ1-5|-
TGTGCCAGTAGTAGGGGCGGGACCCAGAGTCAGCCCCAGCATTTT
CASSRGGTQSQPQHF
>TRBD2|TRBV6-5|TRBJ2-2|once
TGTGCCAGCAGTTTAGTATCGGGGGGGCTCACCGGGGAGCTGTTTTTT
CASSLVSGGLTGELFF
>TRBD1|TRBV6-1|TRBJ2-5|-
TGTGCCAGCAGTGTTTATGGGACAGGGGAGAGGGAGACCCAGTACTTC
CASSVYGTGERETQYF
>-|TRBV3-1/TRBV3-2|TRBJ1-5|-
TGTGCCAGCAGCCAAGATAGAGGAAGGAATCAGCCCCAGCATTTT
CASSQDRGRNQPQHF
>-|TRBV7-8|TRBJ1-5|once
TGTGCCAGCAGCCCTACCCGGGGGAGGGGGGGTTGGAATCAGCCCCAGCATTTT
CASSPTRGRGGWNQPQHF
>TRBD2|TRBV7-9|TRBJ2-3|-
TGTGCCAGCAGCTCGATAGCGGGGCAGGGCGAAGATACGCAGTATTTT
CASSSIAGQGEDTQYF
>TRBD1|TRBV19|TRBJ2-3|once
TGTGCCAGTAGCAAGACAGGGGCCGCAGGGCAGTATTTT
CASSKTGAAGQYF
>-|TRBV2|TRBJ2-2|-
TGTGCCAGCAGTGAAGGCCTAACCGGGGAGCTGTTTTTT
CASSEGLTGELFF
>-|TRBV6-5|TRBJ1-2|-
TGTGCCAGCAGGTTCGCCACGGACTCTAACTATGGCTACACCTTC
CASRFATDSNYGYTF
>-|TRBV18|TRBJ2-5|once
TGTGCCAGCTCACCACCGCCCACAGGGCGAGAGACCCAGTACTTC
CASSPPPTGRETQYF
>-|TRBV18|TRBJ1-1|-
TGTGCCAGCTCACCTGAGGTGCTTAGGGGGATAGCTGAAGCTTTCTTT
CASSPEVLRGIAEAFF
>TRBD1|TRBV14|TRBJ1-6|-
TGTGCCAGCAGCCCCAGGGGGCGCGGTTCACCCCTCCACTTT
CASSPRGRGSPLHF
>TRBD1|TRBV10-3|TRBJ2-1|-
TGTGCCATCAGTGAGTCGCTAGGACAGGGAGTTGGCAATGAGCAGTTCTTC
CAISESLGQGVGNEQFF
>TRBD1|TRBV18|TRBJ1-2|-
TGTGCCAGCTCACCATCGGGACAGGGCTATGGCTACACCTTC
CASSPSGQGYGYTF
>-|TRBV3-1/TRBV3-2|TRBJ1-2|-
TGTGCCAGCAGCCAAAGGCCAAGAAGCGGTGGCTACACCTTC
CASSQRPRSGGYTF
>TRBD2|TRBV6-5|TRBJ2-5|-
TGTGCCAGCAGCTCGGGACTAGCGCGGCAAGAGACCCAGTACTTC
CASSSGLARQETQYF